Sequencing of this T cell receptor (beta chain) was carried out in a study of T cell responses to AZD1222 COVID-19 vaccine. Using immunoSEQ multiplex PCR, the repertoire was profiled, and TCRdb retains in-frame clones only, with some absent. The top ten clones hold about 3% of a sample with some 140,000 clones, under 95% of them seen once. Trimming left V 4 bases short and J 4 bases short, with 10 bases between. Germline CDR1 reads SNHLY; CDR2 reads FYNNEI. The length of the CDR3 is 13 residues. Source: peripheral blood, taken on day 0 of AZD1222 vaccination. This receptor was obtained from an adult in good health. V usage is TRBV2 and J usage is TRBJ1-1; D gene uncertain. DNA for the CDR3: TGTGCCAGCAGTGTATCGGGGAGCACTGAAGCTTTCTTT. Amino acid sequence: CASSVSGSTEAFF.